What follows are 13 T cell receptor beta chains derived from one specimen sequenced in a study of T cells in localized non-small cell lung cancer (dated by TCRdb to the early 2020s). The library was prepared using the immunoSEQ multiplex PCR assay. Imported from immuneACCESS, the table was reduced by TCRdb to in-frame sequences with V and J called. These copies leave out some clones; in studies compared against another copy, an unresolved V gene accounts for under half, and the cause of the remainder is not known. The sample table holds some 1,600 clones, of which approximately 21% were seen once. The ten largest clones take up approximately 12% of the sample. Specimen: normal lung tissue next to the tumor, collected before any cancer treatment. These receptors were obtained from a woman aged 35 to 75 with stage III squamous cell lung carcinoma.

The V call is TRBV19, the J call TRBJ1-1, with D hard to call. Germline V lookup: CDR1 LNHDA, CDR2 SQIVND (reference sequence). The V gene lost 7 bases and the J gene lost 7 bases, with 16 bases spanning the gap. This CDR3 spans 13 amino acids. In DNA, the CDR3 is TGTGCCAGTATAGGCAAGGGCCCGGTTGAAGCTTTCTTT. It specifies CASIGKGPVEAFF.

This chain connects TRBV11-3 to TRBJ2-3; 15 bases line up with TRBD2. Germline trimming cut 5 bases from V and 0 bases from J; bases unmatched to any gene: 3. Germline values: CDR1 SGHNT, CDR2 YENEEA. The CDR3 is made up of 17 amino acids. The CDR3: CASSLGLAGGSTDTQYF. For the CDR3, the DNA is TGTGCCAGCAGCCTGGGACTAGCGGGAGGAAGCACAGATACGCAGTATTTT.

By share, this clone counts as large. The rearrangement links TRBV6-8 to TRBJ1-1; D might be TRBD1 (5 bases). V lost 8 bases and J lost 5, with 18 bases in between. The CDR3 is made up of 14 amino acids. The germline V gene encodes CDR1 MNHGY and CDR2 SAAAGT. In nucleotides, the CDR3 is TGTGCCAGCGAAAAGGGAAGGGGTATGACTGAAGCTTTCTTT. Its translation: CASEKGRGMTEAFF.

J is TRBJ1-1 and V is TRBV25-1; the match to TRBD1 covers 9 bases. CDR1 is MGHDK, CDR2 SYGVNS, per germline. V shed 4 bases, J shed 6 bases, and the junction held 9 bases outside the gene matches. CDR3 length: 15 amino acids. This CDR3 is CASSGTGARRAEAFF. In nucleotides, the CDR3 is TGTGCCAGCAGTGGGACAGGGGCGCGTAGAGCTGAAGCTTTCTTT.

The J gene is TRBJ2-1, the V gene TRBV29-1, with TRBD2 as a possible D gene (5 bases). There are 12 residues in the CDR3. Germline CDR1 and CDR2: SQVTM and ANQGSEA. The V and J ends lost 6 bases and 5 bases respectively, with 11 bases between them. The CDR3 here is CSVGMWDNEQFF. In DNA, the CDR3 is TGCAGCGTCGGGATGTGGGACAATGAGCAGTTCTTC.

The chain combines TRBV28 with TRBJ2-3; 11 positions match TRBD2. This CDR3 comprises 17 residues. V dropped 4 bases and J dropped 5; count of bases not matched to a gene: 11. The germline V gene has CDR1 MDHEN and CDR2 SYDVKM. The CDR3 protein is CASSSRTSGPSLDTQYF. CDR3 nucleotides: TGTGCCAGCAGTTCACGGACTAGCGGGCCATCCTTAGATACGCAGTATTTT. Full variable domain (rest looked up from reference TRBV28 and TRBJ2-3): DVKVTQSSRYLVKRTGEKVFLECVQDMDHENMFWYRQDPGLGLRLIYFSYDVKMKEKGDIPEGYSVSREKKERFSLILESASTNQTSMYLCASSSRTSGPSLDTQYFGPGTRLTVL.

The chain combines TRBV18 with TRBJ2-1, with D possibly matching TRBD2 (6 bases). V was trimmed by 3 bases and J by 3 bases, leaving 9 bases between them. The length of the CDR3 is 14 residues. Germline V gene lookup returns CDR1 KGHSH and CDR2 LQKENI. In nucleotides, the CDR3 is TGTGCCAGCTCACCCGGGACTGGCTACAATGAGCAGTTCTTC. Its protein product is CASSPGTGYNEQFF.

The V and J genes are TRBV18 and TRBJ2-3; D is undetermined. The germline gives CDR1 KGHSH, CDR2 LQKENI. CDR3 size: 12 residues. Trimming cost V 3 bases and J 3 bases, with 4 bases left between them. CDR3 sequence: CASSPSTDTQYF. In nucleotides, the CDR3 is TGTGCCAGCTCACCCTCGACAGATACGCAGTATTTT.

J is TRBJ1-2 and V is TRBV18; 7 bases align to TRBD1. Germline V gives CDR1 KGHSH, CDR2 LQKENI. This CDR3 region has 13 residues. V lost 1 base and J lost 6; bases outside the gene matches: 2. The CDR3 sequence: CASSPQGADGYTF. The CDR3 DNA reads TGTGCCAGCTCACCACAGGGGGCAGATGGCTACACCTTC.

This sequence joins TRBV15 and TRBJ2-2, with D possibly TRBD2 on 5 matching bases. Germline V gives CDR1 LNHNV, CDR2 YYDKDF (reference sequence). Trimming removed 1 base at V and 2 bases at J, with 8 bases between. The CDR3 is made up of 15 amino acids. The CDR3 DNA sequence: TGTGCCACCAGCAGAGCCGGGGAAAACACCGGGGAGCTGTTTTTT. This gives the protein CATSRAGENTGELFF.

This clone was detected a few times. The chain carries TRBV6-8 and TRBJ2-6; 10 bases are shared with TRBD2. CDR1 and CDR2 (germline): MNHGY, SAAAGT. V trimming: 4 bases; J trimming: 0 bases; junction bases outside the gene matches: 6. The CDR3 has 18 amino acids. The CDR3 reads CASSSLAGDVSGANVLTF. As DNA, the CDR3 is TGTGCCAGCAGTTCCCTAGCGGGAGACGTCTCTGGGGCCAACGTCCTGACTTTC.

In its sample, this clone was seen a few times. The chain couples TRBV12-5 to TRBJ2-5; TRBD2 might be the D (7 bases). The CDR3 loop spans 16 amino acids. CDR1 is LGHNT, CDR2 FRNRAP, per germline. The CDR3 sequence: CASTAFRGGLQETQYF. In DNA form, the CDR3 reads TGTGCCAGCACCGCTTTTAGGGGGGGGCTCCAAGAGACCCAGTACTTC.

The rearrangement uses TRBV28 and TRBJ2-5; D call uncertain. Germline loops: CDR1 MDHEN, CDR2 SYDVKM. CDR3 length equals 12 residues. V was pared by 6 bases and J by 2 bases, with 7 bases between. The CDR3 loop is CASRSQQETQYF. The CDR3 DNA sequence: TGTGCCAGCAGGAGCCAACAAGAGACCCAGTACTTC.